This T cell receptor beta chain was recovered during a study of naive and memory T cell subsets. Findings and caveats of the study: Naive and memory repertoire findings lacked a ground truth for validation. A few larger clonotypes appeared in naive repertoires, especially CD8, possibly memory cells re-expressing CD45RA.

CD8 T cells were positively selected from what remained after CD4 positive selection. This clonotype was seen repeatedly, ten times or more. Its antigen is still unknown. The beta constant-region primer was an equimolar mix of two oligonucleotides covering TRBC1 and TRBC2. Nested alpha and beta constant-region primers with the SP2 primer drove four PCR rounds on ligated cDNA. TCRdb recomputed calls from the UMI-ligation and nested PCR reads with MiXCR, one row per CDR3 protein. The data contain 85,000 or so distinct CDR3 sequences, about 8.2% of them seen just once; the ten biggest clones take up less than 1.5%. The trim removed 6 bases at V and 2 bases at J, leaving 5 bases unmatched. CDR1 MNHNS and CDR2 SASEGT come from the germline V gene. This CDR3 spans 15 amino acids.

This receptor was identified in a human donor in good health. The V call is TRBV6-1, the J call TRBJ2-5; TRBD1 aligns across 11 bases. Sequenced: naive CD8+ T cells from blood. This CDR3 reads CASSYRDRGQETQYF. Here the CDR3 DNA reads TGTGCCAGCAGCTACCGGGACAGGGGGCAAGAGACCCAGTACTTC.